This passage covers 14 T cell receptor beta chains from one sample sequenced in a study of shared clonotypes between healthy human individuals. TCRdb's copy holds only in-frame clones and misses some; the assay was immunoSEQ multiplex PCR. The table records millions of clones, 85% to 95% of them present only once. Sequenced input: naive CD4+ T cells sorted from blood. Noted subset: CD45RA+ positively selected. Receptors were obtained from a man aged 18 to 35 in good health.

This chain uses TRBV5-1 with TRBJ2-3; 14 nucleotides align to TRBD2. The germline gives CDR1 SGHRS, CDR2 YFSETQ. This CDR3 comprises 15 residues. V shed 3 bases, J shed 4 bases, and the junction held 1 base outside the gene matches. CDR3 nucleotides: TGCGCCAGCAGCTCGGGACTAGCGGGAGCAGATACGCAGTATTTT. Its translation: CASSSGLAGADTQYF.

The CDR3 protein is CASSLAGEGTTDTQYF. CDR3 nucleotide sequence: TGCGCCAGCAGCTTGGCCGGGGAGGGGACCACAGATACGCAGTATTTT. V is TRBV5-1 and J is TRBJ2-3, with 7 bases lining up with TRBD2. This CDR3 has 16 residues. The germline V gene encodes CDR1 SGHRS and CDR2 YFSETQ. Trimming at V came to 0 bases and at J to 2 bases, leaving 6 bases not matched to a gene.

The rearrangement links TRBV5-5 to TRBJ2-3; D is unclear. CDR1 SGHKS and CDR2 YYEKEE come from the germline V gene (reference sequence). Trimming removed 2 bases at V and 2 bases at J, with 9 bases between. The CDR3 contains 14 residues. CDR3 sequence reads: CASSLSGSTDTQYF. In nucleotides, the CDR3 is TGTGCCAGCAGCTTATCAGGATCCACAGATACGCAGTATTTT.

The chain uses TRBV10-3 and TRBJ2-7; 9 bases agree with TRBD1. The length of the CDR3 is 14 residues. CDR1 is ENHRY and CDR2 is SYGVKD in the germline V gene. V shed 0 bases and J 3 bases; nucleotides not matched to a gene: 0. The CDR3 bases are TGTGCCATCAGTGAGTCGGACAGGGGCTACGAGCAGTACTTC. Amino acids: CAISESDRGYEQYF.

Worth noting for this clone: Within the sample, other DNA sequences also encode this same CDR3. The chain carries TRBV2 and TRBJ2-1; the match to TRBD2 covers 9 bases. The V gene's germline CDR1 is SNHLY and CDR2 FYNNEI. The ends lost 3 bases at V and 1 base at J; junction bases unmatched: 1. The CDR3 consists of 15 residues. The CDR3 coding sequence is TGTGCCAGCAGTGAGAGCGGGGGGTCCTACAATGAGCAGTTCTTC. The encoded protein is CASSESGGSYNEQFF.

The CDR3 protein is CATRTTGGAYGYTF. The CDR3 DNA follows: TGTGCCACCAGGACGACAGGGGGCGCCTATGGCTACACCTTC. V usage is TRBV15 and J usage is TRBJ1-2, with 10 bases matching TRBD1. Looked up from germline, CDR1 is LNHNV and CDR2 is YYDKDF (reference sequence). The junction had 5 bases not matched to a gene; V was cut back by 6 bases and J by 4 bases. The CDR3 consists of 14 residues.

This rearrangement joins TRBV5-6 to TRBJ1-4; D ambiguous. The CDR3 is made up of 13 amino acids. V shed 1 base and J shed 5 bases, with 6 bases lying between them. The V gene's germline CDR1 is SGHDT and CDR2 YYEEEE. CDR3 sequence reads: CASSLSGNEKLFF. The CDR3 DNA reads as TGTGCCAGCAGCTTGTCGGGCAATGAAAAACTGTTTTTT.

This chain links TRBV4-3 with TRBJ1-4; D ambiguous. Per germline, CDR1 LGHNA and CDR2 YSLEER. Trimming removed 0 bases at V and 4 bases at J, with 18 bases between. CDR3 length: 18 residues. The CDR3 reads CASSQEVSAGMGNEKLFF. The DNA for the CDR3 is TGCGCCAGCAGCCAAGAGGTCAGCGCGGGTATGGGTAATGAAAAACTGTTTTTT.

V gene TRBV10-1 combines with J gene TRBJ2-3; D possibly corresponds to TRBD1 (6 bases). Germline V gene data show CDR1 as WNHNN and CDR2 as SYGVQD (reference sequence). Between the trimmed V and J ends, which lost 4 bases and 0 bases, there was a span of 8 bases. The CDR3 is 14 amino acids. For the CDR3, the DNA is TGCGCCAGCAGTGGTGACAGGAGCACAGATACGCAGTATTTT. This gives the protein CASSGDRSTDTQYF.

This rearrangement joins TRBV6-5 to TRBJ2-5; TRBD1 or TRBD2 may be the D gene (6 bases each). The germline CDR1 and CDR2 sequences are MNHEY and SVGAGI. This CDR3 is built from 13 residues. Trimming shortened V by 5 bases and J by 7 bases, and 14 bases separated the two germline ends. The CDR3 loop reads CASSPLEGGTQYF. For the CDR3, the DNA is TGTGCCAGCAGTCCTCTAGAGGGGGGGACCCAGTACTTC.

The chain has TRBV7-2 and TRBJ2-3, with TRBD2 matching 8 bases. Unmatched junction bases numbered 8, after V lost 4 bases and J lost 5 bases. The CDR3 is 15 residues long. Looked up from germline, CDR1 is SGHTA and CDR2 is FQGNSA. In DNA, the CDR3 is TGTGCCAGCAGCTGGACTAGCCTTGGGATAGATACGCAGTATTTT. It yields the protein CASSWTSLGIDTQYF.

The CDR3 bases are TGTGCCAGCAGTGTAACGGCAGCTACGTACTTC. Its protein product is CASSVTAATYF. The chain is built from TRBV2 and TRBJ2-5; D is uncertain. Germline CDR1 SNHLY, CDR2 FYNNEI. CDR3 length equals 11 residues. Trimming left V 4 bases short and J 13 bases short, with 13 bases between.

Concerning this clone: The same CDR3 is also encoded by other DNA sequences in this sample. The chain couples TRBV5-1 to TRBJ2-3, with 11 bases that match TRBD2. V dropped 0 bases and J dropped 2; count of bases not matched to a gene: 2. The CDR3 extends over 16 amino acids. Germline CDR1 and CDR2: SGHRS and YFSETQ. The CDR3 region is CASSLVAGGATDTQYF. CDR3 DNA: TGCGCCAGCAGCTTGGTAGCGGGAGGGGCCACAGATACGCAGTATTTT.

This sequence joins TRBV10-3 and TRBJ1-1; TRBD1 might be the D (6 bases). The ends were cut back, 5 bases at V and 4 bases at J, with 20 bases in the middle. CDR1 is ENHRY, CDR2 SYGVKD, per germline. There are 16 residues in the CDR3. The CDR3 nucleotides read TGTGCCATCAGTAGGTCTACAGGGTCGGGGGCCACTGAAGCTTTCTTT. Amino acid sequence: CAISRSTGSGATEAFF.